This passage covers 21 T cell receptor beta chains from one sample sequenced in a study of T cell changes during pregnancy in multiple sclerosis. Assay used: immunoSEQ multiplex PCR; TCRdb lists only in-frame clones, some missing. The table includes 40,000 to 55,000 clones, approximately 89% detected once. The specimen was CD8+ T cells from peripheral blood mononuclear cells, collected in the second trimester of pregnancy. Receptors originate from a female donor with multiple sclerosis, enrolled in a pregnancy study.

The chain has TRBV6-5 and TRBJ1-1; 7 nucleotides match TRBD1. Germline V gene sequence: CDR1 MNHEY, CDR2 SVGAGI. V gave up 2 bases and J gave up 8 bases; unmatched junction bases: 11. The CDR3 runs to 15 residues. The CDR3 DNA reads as TGTGCCAGCAGTTACAGTCTAGGGGGCCTCTTAGAAGCTTTCTTT. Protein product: CASSYSLGGLLEAFF.

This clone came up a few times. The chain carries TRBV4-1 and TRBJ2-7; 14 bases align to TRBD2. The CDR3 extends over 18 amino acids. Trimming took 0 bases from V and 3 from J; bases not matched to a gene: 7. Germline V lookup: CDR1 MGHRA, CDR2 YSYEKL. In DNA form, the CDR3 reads TGCGCCAGCAGCCAAGATCAGGGACTAGCGGGAGCTCTCTACGAGCAGTACTTC. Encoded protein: CASSQDQGLAGALYEQYF.

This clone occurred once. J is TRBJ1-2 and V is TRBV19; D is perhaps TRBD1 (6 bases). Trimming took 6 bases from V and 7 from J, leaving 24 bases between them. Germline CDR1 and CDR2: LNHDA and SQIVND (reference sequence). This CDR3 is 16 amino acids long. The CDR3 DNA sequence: TGTGCCAGTAGCCACAGGGACGAGGTACCGGAACGTGGCTACACCTTC. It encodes CASSHRDEVPERGYTF.

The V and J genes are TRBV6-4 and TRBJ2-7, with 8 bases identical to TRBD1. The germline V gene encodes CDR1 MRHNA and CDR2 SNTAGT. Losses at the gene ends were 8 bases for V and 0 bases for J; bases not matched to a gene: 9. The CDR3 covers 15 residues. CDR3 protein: CASGTPGQVSYEQYF. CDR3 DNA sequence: TGTGCCAGCGGAACCCCGGGACAGGTCTCCTACGAGCAGTACTTC.

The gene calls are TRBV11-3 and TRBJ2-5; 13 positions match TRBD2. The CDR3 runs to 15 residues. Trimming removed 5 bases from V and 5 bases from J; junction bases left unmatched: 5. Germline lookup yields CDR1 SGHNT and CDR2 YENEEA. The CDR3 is CASSRTSGGRETQYF. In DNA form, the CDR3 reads TGTGCCAGCAGCCGGACTAGCGGGGGACGGGAGACCCAGTACTTC.

This CDR3 reads CSVPGTEQFF. As DNA, the CDR3 is TGCAGTGTCCCGGGGACAGAGCAGTTCTTC. The chain is built from TRBV20-1 and TRBJ2-1; TRBD1 is a possible D gene (6 bases). The CDR3 has 10 residues. Germline V gene data show CDR1 as DFQATT and CDR2 as SNEGSKA (reference sequence). The V gene lost 7 bases and the J gene lost 10 bases, with 11 bases spanning the gap.

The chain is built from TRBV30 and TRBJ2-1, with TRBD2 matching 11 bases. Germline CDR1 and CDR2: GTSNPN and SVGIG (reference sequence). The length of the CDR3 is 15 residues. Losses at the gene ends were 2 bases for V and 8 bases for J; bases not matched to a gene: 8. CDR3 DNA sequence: TGTGCCTGGAGTATTAGCGGGGGGGAAACGGATGAGCAGTTCTTC. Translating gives CAWSISGGETDEQFF.

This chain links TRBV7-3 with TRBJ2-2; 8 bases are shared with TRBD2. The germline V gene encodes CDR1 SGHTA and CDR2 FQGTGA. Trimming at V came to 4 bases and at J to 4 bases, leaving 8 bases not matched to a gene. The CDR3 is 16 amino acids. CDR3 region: CASSSVGTRATGELFF. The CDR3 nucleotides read TGTGCCAGCAGCTCTGTGGGGACTAGGGCCACCGGGGAGCTGTTTTTT.

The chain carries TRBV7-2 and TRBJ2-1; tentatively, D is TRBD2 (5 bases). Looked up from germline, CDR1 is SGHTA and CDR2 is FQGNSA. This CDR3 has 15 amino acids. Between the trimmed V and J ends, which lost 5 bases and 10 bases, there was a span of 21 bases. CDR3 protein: CASSPPTGVLREQFF. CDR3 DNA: TGTGCCAGCAGCCCGCCTACCGGGGTATTGAGGGAGCAGTTCTTC.

DNA of the CDR3: TGTGCCAGCAGCCAAGCACAGGGCGCAATGAACTTAGAAAACACCATATATTTT. Translated, it gives CASSQAQGAMNLENTIYF. V usage is TRBV4-2 and J usage is TRBJ1-3; D possibly corresponds to TRBD1 (6 bases). With 1 base removed from V and 6 bases from J, the gap between germline ends came to 22 bases. This CDR3 is 18 amino acids long. Germline V gives CDR1 LGHNA, CDR2 YNFKEQ.

CDR3 residues: CASSLGGVKQPQHF. CDR3 coding DNA: TGTGCCAGCAGCTTGGGTGGAGTTAAGCAGCCCCAGCATTTT. This sequence joins TRBV5-6 and TRBJ1-5; D not resolved. The ends were cut back, 0 bases at V and 7 bases at J, with 11 bases in the middle. CDR3 length: 14 amino acids. Germline CDR1 and CDR2: SGHDT and YYEEEE.

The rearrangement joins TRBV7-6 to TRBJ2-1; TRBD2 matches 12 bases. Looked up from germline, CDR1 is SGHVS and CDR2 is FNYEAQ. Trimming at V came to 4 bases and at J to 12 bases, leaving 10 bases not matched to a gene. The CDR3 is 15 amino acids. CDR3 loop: CASSSGLAGPHGQFF. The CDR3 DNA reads TGTGCCAGCAGCTCAGGACTAGCGGGGCCCCACGGGCAGTTCTTC.

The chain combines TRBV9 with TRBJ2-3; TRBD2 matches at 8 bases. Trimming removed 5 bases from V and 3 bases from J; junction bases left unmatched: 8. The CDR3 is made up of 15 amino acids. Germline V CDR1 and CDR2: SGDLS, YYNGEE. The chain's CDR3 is CASRGMVAGTDTQYF. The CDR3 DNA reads TGTGCCAGCAGGGGTATGGTAGCGGGGACAGATACGCAGTATTTT.

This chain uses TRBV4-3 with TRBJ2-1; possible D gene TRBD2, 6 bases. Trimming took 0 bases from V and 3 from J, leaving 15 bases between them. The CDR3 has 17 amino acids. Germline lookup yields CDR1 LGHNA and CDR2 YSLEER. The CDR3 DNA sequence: TGCGCCAGCAGCCAAGAAACGGGGGTCTCATTCTACAATGAGCAGTTCTTC. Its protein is CASSQETGVSFYNEQFF.

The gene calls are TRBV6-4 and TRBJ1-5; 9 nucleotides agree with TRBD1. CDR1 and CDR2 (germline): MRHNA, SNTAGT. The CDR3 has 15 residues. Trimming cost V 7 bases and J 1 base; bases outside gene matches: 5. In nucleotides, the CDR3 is TGTGCCAGCACAGGGGACAGGGTGAGCAATCAGCCCCAGCATTTT. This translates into CASTGDRVSNQPQHF.

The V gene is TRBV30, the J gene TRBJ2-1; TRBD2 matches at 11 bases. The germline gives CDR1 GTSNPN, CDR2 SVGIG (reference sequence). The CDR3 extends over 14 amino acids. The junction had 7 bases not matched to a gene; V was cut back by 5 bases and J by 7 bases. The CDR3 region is CAWPTSGGINEQFF. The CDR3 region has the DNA TGTGCCTGGCCAACTAGCGGGGGCATTAATGAGCAGTTCTTC.

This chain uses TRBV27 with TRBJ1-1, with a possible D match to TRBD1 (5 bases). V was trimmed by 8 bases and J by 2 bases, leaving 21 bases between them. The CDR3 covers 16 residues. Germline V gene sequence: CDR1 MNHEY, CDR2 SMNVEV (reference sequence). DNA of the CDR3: TGTGCCAGCCTTGGAGCCTACAGGAGTAAAAACACTGAAGCTTTCTTT. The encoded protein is CASLGAYRSKNTEAFF.

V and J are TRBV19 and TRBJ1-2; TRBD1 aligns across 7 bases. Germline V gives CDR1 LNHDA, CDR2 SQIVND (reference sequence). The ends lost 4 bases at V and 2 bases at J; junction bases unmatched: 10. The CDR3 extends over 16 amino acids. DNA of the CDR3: TGTGCCAGTAGTACAAACCTTGGGACAGAGAACTATGGCTACACCTTC. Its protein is CASSTNLGTENYGYTF.

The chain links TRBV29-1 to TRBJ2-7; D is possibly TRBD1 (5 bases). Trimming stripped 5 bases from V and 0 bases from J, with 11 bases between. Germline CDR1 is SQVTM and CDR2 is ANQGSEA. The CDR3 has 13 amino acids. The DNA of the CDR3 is TGCAGCGTTATCCCGACAGCCTCCTACGAGCAGTACTTC. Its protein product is CSVIPTASYEQYF.

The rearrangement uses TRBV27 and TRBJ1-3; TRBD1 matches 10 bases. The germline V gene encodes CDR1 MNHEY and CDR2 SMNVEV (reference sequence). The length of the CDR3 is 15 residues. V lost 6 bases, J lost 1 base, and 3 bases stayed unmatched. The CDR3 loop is CASRGGQGSGNTIYF. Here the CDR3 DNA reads TGTGCCAGCAGGGGGGGACAGGGGTCTGGAAACACCATATATTTT.

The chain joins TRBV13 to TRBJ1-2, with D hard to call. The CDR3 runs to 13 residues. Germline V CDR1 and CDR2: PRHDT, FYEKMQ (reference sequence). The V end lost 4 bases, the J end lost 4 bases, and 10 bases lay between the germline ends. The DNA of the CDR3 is TGTGCCAGCAGCTCCTCCCCCTCCTATGGCTACACCTTC. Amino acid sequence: CASSSSPSYGYTF.